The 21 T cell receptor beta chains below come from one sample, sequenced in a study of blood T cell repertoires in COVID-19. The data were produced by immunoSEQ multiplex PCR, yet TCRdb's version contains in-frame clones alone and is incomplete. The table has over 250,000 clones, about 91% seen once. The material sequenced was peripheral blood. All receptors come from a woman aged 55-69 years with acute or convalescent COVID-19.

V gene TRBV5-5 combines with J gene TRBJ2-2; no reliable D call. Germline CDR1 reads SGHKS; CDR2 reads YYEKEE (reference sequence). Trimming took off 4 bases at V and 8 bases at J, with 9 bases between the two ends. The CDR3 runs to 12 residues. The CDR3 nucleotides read TGTGCCAGCAGCATATATCCTGGGGAGCTGTTTTTT. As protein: CASSIYPGELFF.

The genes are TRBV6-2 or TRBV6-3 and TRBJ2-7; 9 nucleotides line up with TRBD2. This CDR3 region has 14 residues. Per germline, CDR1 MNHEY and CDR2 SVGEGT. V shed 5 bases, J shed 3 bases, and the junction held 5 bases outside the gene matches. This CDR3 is CASSNSGSHYEQYF. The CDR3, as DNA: TGTGCCAGCAGTAATAGCGGGAGCCACTACGAGCAGTACTTC.

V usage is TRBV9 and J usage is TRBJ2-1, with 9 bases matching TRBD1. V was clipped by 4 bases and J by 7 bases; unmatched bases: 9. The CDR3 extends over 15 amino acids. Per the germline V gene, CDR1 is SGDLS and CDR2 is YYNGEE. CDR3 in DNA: TGTGCCAGCAGCATCACCGGGACAGGGAAGAATGAGCAGTTCTTC. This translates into CASSITGTGKNEQFF.

In nucleotides, the CDR3 is TGTGCCAGCAGCCCTAGACTAGCGGCTATTTCCTACGAGCAGTACTTC. Its translation is CASSPRLAAISYEQYF. The chain links TRBV3-1 (or the pseudogene TRBV3-2) to TRBJ2-7, with 9 bases identical to TRBD2. The trim removed 4 bases at V and 1 base at J, leaving 8 bases unmatched. The CDR3 length is 16 residues. Germline CDR1 is LGHDT and CDR2 is YNNKEL (reference sequence).

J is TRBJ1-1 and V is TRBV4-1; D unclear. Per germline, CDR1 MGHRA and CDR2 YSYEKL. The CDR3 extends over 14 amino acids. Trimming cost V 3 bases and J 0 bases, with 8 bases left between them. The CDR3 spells CASSQIVLNTEAFF. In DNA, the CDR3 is TGCGCCAGCAGCCAGATAGTGCTGAACACTGAAGCTTTCTTT.

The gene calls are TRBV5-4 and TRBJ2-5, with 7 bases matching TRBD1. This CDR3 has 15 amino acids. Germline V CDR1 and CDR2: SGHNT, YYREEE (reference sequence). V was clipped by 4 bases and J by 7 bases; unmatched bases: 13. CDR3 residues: CASSLGTAPDGTQYF. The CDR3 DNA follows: TGTGCCAGCAGCCTCGGGACAGCCCCCGATGGGACCCAGTACTTC. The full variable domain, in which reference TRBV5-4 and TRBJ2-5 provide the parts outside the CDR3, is ETGVTQSPTHLIKTRGQQVTLRCSSQSGHNTVSWYQQALGQGPQFIFQYYREEENGRGNFPPRFSGLQFPNYSSELNVNALELDDSALYLCASSLGTAPDGTQYFGPGTRLLVL.

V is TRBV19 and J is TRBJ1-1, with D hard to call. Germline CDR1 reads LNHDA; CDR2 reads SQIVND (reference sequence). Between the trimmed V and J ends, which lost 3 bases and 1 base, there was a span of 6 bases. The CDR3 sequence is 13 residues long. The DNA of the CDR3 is TGTGCCAGTAGTATCCTAGGGAACACTGAAGCTTTCTTT. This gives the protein CASSILGNTEAFF. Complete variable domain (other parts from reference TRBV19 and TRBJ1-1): DGGITQSPKYLFRKEGQNVTLSCEQNLNHDAMYWYRQDPGQGLRLIYYSQIVNDFQKGDIAEGYSVSREKKESFPLTVTSAQKNPTAFYLCASSILGNTEAFFGQGTRLTVV.

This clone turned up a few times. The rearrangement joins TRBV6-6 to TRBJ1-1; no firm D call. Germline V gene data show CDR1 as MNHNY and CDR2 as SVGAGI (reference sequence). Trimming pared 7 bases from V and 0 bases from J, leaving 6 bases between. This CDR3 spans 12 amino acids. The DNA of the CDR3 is TGTGCCAGCATCTCGGTGAACACTGAAGCTTTCTTT. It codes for CASISVNTEAFF.

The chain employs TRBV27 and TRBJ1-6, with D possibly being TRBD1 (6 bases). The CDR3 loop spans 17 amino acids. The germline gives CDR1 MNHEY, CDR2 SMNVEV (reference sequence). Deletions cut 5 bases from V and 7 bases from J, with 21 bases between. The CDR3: CASSLLGSWTANSPLHF. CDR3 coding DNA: TGTGCCAGCAGTCTTTTAGGCTCATGGACAGCAAATTCACCCCTCCACTTT.

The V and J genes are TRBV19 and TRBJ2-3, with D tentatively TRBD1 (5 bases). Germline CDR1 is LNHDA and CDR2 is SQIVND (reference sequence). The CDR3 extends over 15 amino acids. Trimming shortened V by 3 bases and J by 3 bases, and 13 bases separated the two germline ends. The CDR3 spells CASSIEVGQTDTQYF. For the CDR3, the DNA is TGTGCCAGTAGTATTGAAGTCGGACAAACAGATACGCAGTATTTT. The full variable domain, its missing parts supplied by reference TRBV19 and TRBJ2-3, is DGGITQSPKYLFRKEGQNVTLSCEQNLNHDAMYWYRQDPGQGLRLIYYSQIVNDFQKGDIAEGYSVSREKKESFPLTVTSAQKNPTAFYLCASSIEVGQTDTQYFGPGTRLTVL.

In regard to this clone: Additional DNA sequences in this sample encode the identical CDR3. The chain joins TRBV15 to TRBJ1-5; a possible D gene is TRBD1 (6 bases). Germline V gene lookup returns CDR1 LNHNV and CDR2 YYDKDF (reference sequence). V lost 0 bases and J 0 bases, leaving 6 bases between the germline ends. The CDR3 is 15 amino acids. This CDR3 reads CATSRDRGSNQPQHF. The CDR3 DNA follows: TGTGCCACCAGCAGAGACAGGGGTAGCAATCAGCCCCAGCATTTT.

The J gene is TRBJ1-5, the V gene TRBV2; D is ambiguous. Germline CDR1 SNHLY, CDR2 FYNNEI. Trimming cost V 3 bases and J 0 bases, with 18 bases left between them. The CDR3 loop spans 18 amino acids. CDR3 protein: CASSERQPRLYSNQPQHF. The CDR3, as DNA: TGTGCCAGCAGTGAGCGTCAGCCTAGGCTTTATAGCAATCAGCCCCAGCATTTT.

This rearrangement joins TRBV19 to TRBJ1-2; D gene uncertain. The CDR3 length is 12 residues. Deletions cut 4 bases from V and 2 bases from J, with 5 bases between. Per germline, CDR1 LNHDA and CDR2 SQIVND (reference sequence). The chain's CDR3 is CASSNTNYGYTF. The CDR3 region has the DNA TGTGCCAGTAGTAACACCAACTATGGCTACACCTTC.

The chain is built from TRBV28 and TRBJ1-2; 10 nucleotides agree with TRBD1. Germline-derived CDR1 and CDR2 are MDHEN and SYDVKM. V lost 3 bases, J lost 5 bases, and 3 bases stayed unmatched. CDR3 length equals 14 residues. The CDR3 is CASSFGQGGYGYTF. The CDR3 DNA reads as TGTGCCAGCAGTTTCGGACAGGGGGGATATGGCTACACCTTC.

Written as DNA, the CDR3 is TGTGCCAGCAGGGGGCCCACCCCGTCACCCCTCCACTTT. It is translated as CASRGPTPSPLHF. This chain links TRBV2 with TRBJ1-6, with a tentative D call TRBD1 (5 bases). Trimming shortened V by 6 bases and J by 10 bases, and 13 bases separated the two germline ends. Germline V gene lookup returns CDR1 SNHLY and CDR2 FYNNEI. CDR3 length: 13 amino acids.

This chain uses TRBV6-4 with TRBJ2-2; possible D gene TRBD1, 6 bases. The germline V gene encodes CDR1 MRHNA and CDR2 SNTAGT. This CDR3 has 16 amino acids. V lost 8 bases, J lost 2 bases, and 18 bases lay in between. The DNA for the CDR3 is TGTGCCAGCCAACCGAGGCAGGGGTCAAACACCGGGGAGCTGTTTTTT. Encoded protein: CASQPRQGSNTGELFF.

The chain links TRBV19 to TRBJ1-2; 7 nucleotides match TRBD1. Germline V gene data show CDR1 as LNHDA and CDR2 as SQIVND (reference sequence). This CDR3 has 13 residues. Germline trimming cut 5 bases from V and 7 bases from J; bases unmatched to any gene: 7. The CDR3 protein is CASSPEGAAGYTF. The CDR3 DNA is TGTGCCAGTAGTCCGGAGGGGGCAGCTGGCTACACCTTC.

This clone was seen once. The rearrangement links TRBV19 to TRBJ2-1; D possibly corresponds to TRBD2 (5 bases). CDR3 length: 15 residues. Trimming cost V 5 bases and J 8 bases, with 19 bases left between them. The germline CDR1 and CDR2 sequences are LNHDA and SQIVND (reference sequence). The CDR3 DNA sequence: TGTGCCAGTAGTCCTCACAGCGGAGTAAGCGATGAGCAGTTCTTC. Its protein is CASSPHSGVSDEQFF.

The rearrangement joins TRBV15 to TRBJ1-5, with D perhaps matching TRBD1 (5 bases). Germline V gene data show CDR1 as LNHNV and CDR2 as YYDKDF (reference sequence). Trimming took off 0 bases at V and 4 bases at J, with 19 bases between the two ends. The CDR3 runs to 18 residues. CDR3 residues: CATSRDLQGLLSNQPQHF. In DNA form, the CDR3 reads TGTGCCACCAGCAGAGATTTGCAGGGCCTCCTGTCGAATCAGCCCCAGCATTTT.

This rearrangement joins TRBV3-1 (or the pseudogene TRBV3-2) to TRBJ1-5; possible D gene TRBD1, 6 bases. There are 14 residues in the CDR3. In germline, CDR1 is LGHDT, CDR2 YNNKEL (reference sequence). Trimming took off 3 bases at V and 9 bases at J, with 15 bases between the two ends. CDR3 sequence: CASSQAGAVTPQHF. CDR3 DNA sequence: TGTGCCAGCAGCCAGGCAGGGGCCGTTACGCCCCAGCATTTT.

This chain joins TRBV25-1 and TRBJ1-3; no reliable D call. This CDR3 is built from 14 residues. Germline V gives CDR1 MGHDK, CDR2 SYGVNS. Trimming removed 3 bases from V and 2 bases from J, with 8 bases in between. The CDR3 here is CASSDTIAGNTIYF. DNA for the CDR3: TGTGCCAGCAGTGATACTATCGCTGGAAACACCATATATTTT.